The 23 T cell receptor beta chains presented below share a single source sample, sequenced in a study of T-cell memory formation after mild COVID-19. TCRdb fed the 5' RACE reads into MiXCR, producing one record per CDR3 protein. Of 280,000 or so distinct CDR3 sequences listed, approximately 8.4% are singletons. The sequenced sample was PBMCs or a T cell subset sorted from them (not recorded which). The receptors shown here come from a man younger than 35 who had mild COVID-19 (a few samples of this study predate the infection). Cell type and time point are not known.

The J gene is TRBJ2-5, the V gene TRBV3-1; D perhaps matches TRBD1 (5 bases). This CDR3 region has 14 residues. Trimming shortened V by 3 bases and J by 4 bases, and 12 bases separated the two germline ends. The V gene's germline CDR1 is LGHDT and CDR2 YNNKEL (reference sequence). CDR3 residues: CASSHRDRGETQYF. The CDR3 DNA is TGTGCCAGCAGCCACAGGGATCGAGGAGAGACCCAGTACTTC.

The rearrangement uses TRBV10-3 and TRBJ2-7; no clear D. This CDR3 region has 13 residues. V was shortened by 3 bases and J by 2 bases, with 8 bases between the two germline ends. The germline V gene has CDR1 ENHRY and CDR2 SYGVKD. This CDR3 reads CAISDVKAYEQYF. CDR3 in DNA: TGTGCCATCAGTGACGTTAAGGCCTACGAGCAGTACTTC.

Only a few counts were recorded for this clonotype. The chain combines TRBV7-3 with TRBJ2-1, with 13 bases matching TRBD2. The V and J ends lost 4 bases and 9 bases, in that order; junction bases with no gene match: 12. Germline V lookup: CDR1 SGHTA, CDR2 FQGTGA. This CDR3 is 17 amino acids long. DNA for the CDR3: TGTGCCAGCAGCTCGGGGCCAACTAGCGGGGGGGCCTTTGAGCAGTTCTTC. It is translated as CASSSGPTSGGAFEQFF.

This clonotype was found a few times. V gene TRBV30 combines with J gene TRBJ1-6; D is unclear. The CDR3 runs 12 residues. Germline V gene lookup returns CDR1 GTSNPN and CDR2 SVGIG (reference sequence). V was cut by 0 bases and J by 10 bases, with 7 bases left in between. The CDR3 DNA reads TGTGCCTGGAGTGTACTATTATCACCCCTCCACTTT. It codes for CAWSVLLSPLHF.

This chain uses TRBV7-9 with TRBJ1-1; no firm D call. V shed 1 base and J shed 4 bases, with 7 bases lying between them. The germline CDR1 and CDR2 sequences are SEHNR and FQNEAQ (reference sequence). There are 13 residues in the CDR3. CDR3 bases: TGTGCCAGCAGCTTAGGCGGGCTCACTGAAGCTTTCTTT. It translates to CASSLGGLTEAFF.

This clonotype was seen ten or more times. This chain links TRBV29-1 with TRBJ1-1; D gene ambiguous. The CDR3 runs 14 residues. Germline loops: CDR1 SQVTM, CDR2 ANQGSEA. The V gene lost 4 bases and the J gene lost 0 bases, with 12 bases spanning the gap. The CDR3 loop is CSVAAHPMNTEAFF. The DNA for the CDR3 is TGCAGCGTTGCCGCTCATCCAATGAACACTGAAGCTTTCTTT. The variable domain in full, with the rest retrieved from reference TRBV29-1 and TRBJ1-1, is SAVISQKPSRDICQRGTSLTIQCQVDSQVTMMFWYRQQPGQSLTLIATANQGSEATYESGFVIDKFPISRPNLTFSTLTVSNMSPEDSSIYLCSVAAHPMNTEAFFGQGTRLTVV.

This clonotype was observed a few times. The V call is TRBV10-3, the J call TRBJ1-6; D remains ambiguous. The CDR3 has 14 amino acids. Germline loops: CDR1 ENHRY, CDR2 SYGVKD. V dropped 10 bases and J dropped 5 bases, with 15 bases sitting between them. CDR3 DNA sequence: TGTGCCACCCAAATAACAGAAGATAATTCACCCCTCCACTTT. It encodes CATQITEDNSPLHF.

This clonotype was recorded many times. The rearrangement joins TRBV10-3 to TRBJ2-2, with D perhaps TRBD1 (7 bases). The germline V and J ends were trimmed by 8 bases and 6 bases, with 16 bases remaining between them. This CDR3 is built from 14 residues. Germline assignment: CDR1 ENHRY and CDR2 SYGVKD. Here the CDR3 reads CAIGGTERPGELFF. The DNA of the CDR3 is TGTGCCATCGGGGGGACAGAAAGGCCCGGGGAGCTGTTTTTT.

The rearrangement uses TRBV7-2 and TRBJ2-5; 9 positions match TRBD2. V trimming: 6 bases; J trimming: 2 bases; junction bases outside the gene matches: 7. Germline V gives CDR1 SGHTA, CDR2 FQGNSA. The CDR3 length is 15 residues. The CDR3 here is CASRHSGGPQETQYF. The CDR3 DNA reads TGTGCCAGCAGGCATAGCGGGGGCCCACAAGAGACCCAGTACTTC.

V is TRBV20-1 and J is TRBJ2-5; perhaps TRBD1 as D (6 bases). This CDR3 is built from 12 residues. The germline CDR1 and CDR2 sequences are DFQATT and SNEGSKA (reference sequence). Trimming took 1 base from V and 3 from J, leaving 6 bases between them. The DNA of the CDR3 is TGCAGTGCTAGAGCAGGGGAAGAGACCCAGTACTTC. This gives the protein CSARAGEETQYF.

V and J are TRBV3-1 and TRBJ2-1, with D possibly being TRBD1 or TRBD2 (5 bases each). The CDR3 covers 15 residues. Deletions cut 1 base from V and 10 bases from J, with 17 bases between. Germline V gene sequence: CDR1 LGHDT, CDR2 YNNKEL (reference sequence). CDR3 bases: TGTGCCAGCAGCCAAGGGGACGGACTGTTTTCGGAGCAGTTCTTC. This encodes CASSQGDGLFSEQFF.

This clonotype has ten or more counts. The chain joins TRBV5-1 to TRBJ1-2; possibly TRBD1 for D (5 bases). Per germline, CDR1 SGHRS and CDR2 YFSETQ. With 4 bases removed from V and 7 bases from J, the gap between germline ends came to 11 bases. The CDR3 is 12 residues long. Here the CDR3 reads CASSQDKVGYTF. As DNA, the CDR3 is TGCGCCAGCAGCCAGGACAAGGTTGGCTACACCTTC.

The rearrangement links TRBV6-5 to TRBJ1-1; D is ambiguous. V was pared by 0 bases and J by 1 base, with 9 bases between. The CDR3 consists of 15 residues. Germline CDR1 and CDR2: MNHEY and SVGAGI. CDR3 residues: CASSYSRQWNTEAFF. CDR3 nucleotide sequence: TGTGCCAGCAGTTACTCGCGGCAGTGGAACACTGAAGCTTTCTTT.

The chain has TRBV28 and TRBJ1-4; unclear D gene. Per germline, CDR1 MDHEN and CDR2 SYDVKM. This CDR3 region has 15 residues. V lost 4 bases, J lost 5 bases, and 14 bases lay in between. CDR3 sequence reads: CASSSGGPQNEKLFF. The CDR3 bases are TGTGCCAGCAGTTCGGGCGGACCCCAGAATGAAAAACTGTTTTTT.

This clonotype came up many times. This sequence joins TRBV7-2 and TRBJ2-3, with no clear D. This CDR3 comprises 12 residues. V lost 4 bases and J lost 1, with 3 bases in between. Germline V gene sequence: CDR1 SGHTA, CDR2 FQGNSA. CDR3 sequence (DNA): TGTGCCAGCAGCTCCCGCACAGATACGCAGTATTTT. This encodes CASSSRTDTQYF.

The chain links TRBV2 to TRBJ1-3, with a tentative D call TRBD1 (5 bases). This CDR3 is built from 16 residues. V was pared by 4 bases and J by 0 bases, with 13 bases between. Germline CDR1 and CDR2: SNHLY and FYNNEI. CDR3 protein: CASSVGGWYSGNTIYF. In nucleotides, the CDR3 is TGTGCCAGCAGTGTGGGGGGTTGGTACTCTGGAAACACCATATATTTT.

This rearrangement joins TRBV7-8 to TRBJ1-2; D is unresolved. This CDR3 is built from 14 residues. Trimming cost V 5 bases and J 4 bases, with 14 bases left between them. In germline, CDR1 is SGHVS, CDR2 FQNEAQ. CDR3 bases: TGTGCCAGCAGCATAAGCGGAAAGTCCTATGGCTACACCTTC. Its protein product is CASSISGKSYGYTF.

This clonotype was seen a few times. The chain is built from TRBV15 and TRBJ2-5, with D perhaps TRBD1 or TRBD2 (5 bases each). This CDR3 region has 16 residues. Trimming cost V 3 bases and J 3 bases, with 17 bases left between them. Germline CDR1 is LNHNV and CDR2 is YYDKDF (reference sequence). The DNA for the CDR3 is TGTGCCACCAGCAGGAAGAGAGGGGATGCTAAAGAGACCCAGTACTTC. As protein: CATSRKRGDAKETQYF.

The rearrangement uses TRBV2 and TRBJ1-5; D is possibly TRBD1 (5 bases). Germline V gives CDR1 SNHLY, CDR2 FYNNEI. CDR3 length: 15 residues. Deletions cut 8 bases from V and 0 bases from J, with 14 bases between. DNA for the CDR3: TGTGCCAGCTGTAGACAGCCTTATAGCAATCAGCCCCAGCATTTT. This gives the protein CASCRQPYSNQPQHF.

This clonotype was seen a handful of times. This chain connects TRBV12-3 or TRBV12-4 to TRBJ1-5; D is ambiguous. The CDR3 covers 15 residues. Trimming shortened V by 8 bases and J by 3 bases, and 17 bases separated the two germline ends. The CDR3 DNA reads as TGTGCCAGCGCTCTAGGTACGACCGCCAATCAGCCCCAGCATTTT. Translating gives CASALGTTANQPQHF.

This clonotype was counted only a few times. The V gene is TRBV20-1, the J gene TRBJ2-5; the D call may be TRBD1 or TRBD2 (5 bases each). The ends were cut back, 3 bases at V and 1 base at J, with 24 bases in the middle. The length of the CDR3 is 18 residues. Germline V gene data show CDR1 as DFQATT and CDR2 as SNEGSKA (reference sequence). The CDR3 DNA is TGCAGTGCTAGGACTGTCACACGCGACCTGGGGGTCCAAGAGACCCAGTACTTC. It is translated as CSARTVTRDLGVQETQYF.

This clonotype was detected a few times. V is TRBV7-9 and J is TRBJ2-3; 10 bases match TRBD2. CDR3 length equals 15 residues. Germline CDR1 and CDR2: SEHNR and FQNEAQ (reference sequence). V trimming: 5 bases; J trimming: 4 bases; junction bases outside the gene matches: 6. The DNA of the CDR3 is TGTGCCAGCAGCCCATCACTAGCGGGGCCAGATACGCAGTATTTT. This gives the protein CASSPSLAGPDTQYF.

This clonotype was observed many times. V usage is TRBV20-1 and J usage is TRBJ2-1; D gene uncertain. Germline CDR1 DFQATT, CDR2 SNEGSKA (reference sequence). The CDR3 is 15 amino acids. Trimming left V 5 bases short and J 0 bases short, with 14 bases between. CDR3 protein: CSARAVRSSYNEQFF. CDR3 nucleotides: TGCAGTGCTCGCGCCGTCCGGAGCTCCTACAATGAGCAGTTCTTC.